The 24 T cell receptor beta chains reported below all come from one sample, sequenced in a study of cytomegalovirus exposure and HLA in healthy donors. Both 60 Vbeta primers and 13 Jbeta primers went into the PCR. TCRdb's copy holds only in-frame clones and misses some; the assay was immunoSEQ multiplex PCR. The top ten hold roughly 5.9% of the sample, which has 100,000 to 150,000 clones, around 79% seen once. The sample comprised PBMCs. Receptor source: a woman in her 40s in good health and CMV-seronegative.

The gene calls are TRBV4-2 and TRBJ1-3, with TRBD1 matching over 7 bases. V gave up 1 base and J gave up 0 bases; unmatched junction bases: 3. This CDR3 is built from 16 residues. From germline, CDR1 is LGHNA and CDR2 YNFKEQ. The CDR3 sequence: CASSQVTGFSGNTIYF. For the CDR3, the DNA is TGTGCCAGCAGCCAAGTGACAGGGTTCTCTGGAAACACCATATATTTT.

This chain links TRBV15 with TRBJ2-2, with 8 bases fitting TRBD1. Looked up from germline, CDR1 is LNHNV and CDR2 is YYDKDF (reference sequence). The CDR3 sequence is 16 residues long. With 6 bases clipped from V and 4 bases from J, the junction kept 10 bases outside the gene matches. CDR3 sequence reads: CATSPGGQAGTGELFF. CDR3 in DNA: TGTGCCACCAGTCCAGGGGGCCAGGCGGGCACCGGGGAGCTGTTTTTT.

J is TRBJ2-7 and V is TRBV11-2, with 10 nucleotides matching TRBD1. CDR1 is SGHAT and CDR2 is FQNNGV in the germline V gene. The CDR3 loop spans 16 amino acids. The trim removed 5 bases at V and 2 bases at J, leaving 9 bases unmatched. The CDR3 nucleotides are TGTGCCAGCAGCCAGGCCCGGGGACAGGGGACCTACGAGCAGTACTTC. It codes for CASSQARGQGTYEQYF.

V and J are TRBV27 and TRBJ1-4, with TRBD1 as a possible D gene (5 bases). Germline V gene data show CDR1 as MNHEY and CDR2 as SMNVEV (reference sequence). Trimming took off 8 bases at V and 3 bases at J, with 19 bases between the two ends. The CDR3 extends over 16 amino acids. CDR3 sequence (DNA): TGTGCCAGCCGGTTGGGGCGGGGGGGGGCTAATGAAAAACTGTTTTTT. It yields the protein CASRLGRGGANEKLFF.

The rearrangement links TRBV19 to TRBJ1-4; no clear D. V was cut by 7 bases and J by 8 bases, with 23 bases left in between. CDR1 and CDR2 (germline): LNHDA, SQIVND (reference sequence). CDR3 size: 16 residues. The CDR3 loop reads CASNQVGGPRGEKLFF. The CDR3 DNA follows: TGTGCCAGTAACCAGGTTGGCGGCCCACGGGGAGAAAAACTGTTTTTT. Supplemented by reference TRBV19 and TRBJ1-4, the full variable domain reads DGGITQSPKYLFRKEGQNVTLSCEQNLNHDAMYWYRQDPGQGLRLIYYSQIVNDFQKGDIAEGYSVSREKKESFPLTVTSAQKNPTAFYLCASNQVGGPRGEKLFFGSGTQLSVL.

The rearrangement links TRBV21-1 to TRBJ1-1; the table's D call, TRBD1, has no DNA check behind it. TRBV21-1 is noted as a pseudogene. This CDR3 is 13 amino acids long. CDR3 amino acids: CASNMDRPDGAFF. In nucleotides, the CDR3 is TGTGCCAGCAACATGGACAGGCCTGATGGAGCTTTCTTT.

This clone has a handful of counts. This chain links TRBV6-5 with TRBJ1-2, with D perhaps matching TRBD1 (5 bases). The CDR3 covers 13 residues. Per germline, CDR1 MNHEY and CDR2 SVGAGI. V was trimmed by 4 bases and J by 8 bases, leaving 14 bases between them. The CDR3 sequence: CASSWEGRQGYTF. For the CDR3, the DNA is TGTGCCAGCAGTTGGGAGGGACGGCAGGGCTACACCTTC.

The chain joins TRBV6-5 to TRBJ2-3, with 9 bases identical to TRBD1. CDR1 MNHEY and CDR2 SVGAGI come from the germline V gene. Trimming removed 6 bases from V and 2 bases from J; junction bases left unmatched: 6. The CDR3 loop spans 15 amino acids. The DNA of the CDR3 is TGTGCCAGCAGCCCTGGGACAGGGTCCACAGATACGCAGTATTTT. Its translation: CASSPGTGSTDTQYF.

The chain recombines TRBV28 with TRBJ1-4; 7 bases are a match to TRBD1. V gave up 7 bases and J gave up 7 bases; unmatched junction bases: 12. The CDR3 contains 15 residues. In germline, CDR1 is MDHEN, CDR2 SYDVKM. The CDR3 sequence: CASTPGGRGTEKLFF. CDR3 coding DNA: TGTGCCAGCACCCCCGGGGGCAGGGGGACTGAAAAACTGTTTTTT. The full variable domain, its missing parts supplied by reference TRBV28 and TRBJ1-4, is DVKVTQSSRYLVKRTGEKVFLECVQDMDHENMFWYRQDPGLGLRLIYFSYDVKMKEKGDIPEGYSVSREKKERFSLILESASTNQTSMYLCASTPGGRGTEKLFFGSGTQLSVL.

The chain is built from TRBV6-1 and TRBJ2-2; D is perhaps TRBD1 (5 bases). This CDR3 is 15 amino acids long. Germline-derived CDR1 and CDR2 are MNHNS and SASEGT. V lost 6 bases and J lost 1, with 12 bases in between. Written as DNA, the CDR3 is TGTGCCAGCAGATGGACAAGTCGGAACACCGGGGAGCTGTTTTTT. It yields the protein CASRWTSRNTGELFF.

J is TRBJ1-1 and V is TRBV7-9; D is unresolved. V was cut by 3 bases and J by 0 bases, with 5 bases left in between. The CDR3 contains 13 residues. Per germline, CDR1 SEHNR and CDR2 FQNEAQ (reference sequence). In nucleotides, the CDR3 is TGTGCCAGCAGCTTTGGGCTGAACACTGAAGCTTTCTTT. It translates to CASSFGLNTEAFF.

This clone was detected a few times. The chain carries TRBV18 and TRBJ2-3; a weak D match, TRBD2 (7 bases). The germline gives CDR1 KGHSH, CDR2 LQKENI. Trimming removed 3 bases at V and 4 bases at J, with 14 bases between. This CDR3 comprises 15 residues. CDR3 DNA sequence: TGTGCCAGCTCACCTGGAGGGGGAGGGTCAGATACGCAGTATTTT. It translates to CASSPGGGGSDTQYF.

The chain joins TRBV5-1 to TRBJ1-1; TRBD1 agrees at 7 bases. The CDR3 contains 14 residues. V gave up 4 bases and J gave up 3 bases; unmatched junction bases: 6. From germline, CDR1 is SGHRS and CDR2 YFSETQ. CDR3 nucleotides: TGCGCCAGCAGCCCCCAGGGGGGTGACACTGAAGCTTTCTTT. Amino acids: CASSPQGGDTEAFF. The full variable domain, with the rest looked up from reference TRBV5-1 and TRBJ1-1, is KAGVTQTPRYLIKTRGQQVTLSCSPISGHRSVSWYQQTPGQGLQFLFEYFSETQRNKGNFPGRFSGRQFSNSRSEMNVSTLELGDSALYLCASSPQGGDTEAFFGQGTRLTVV.

V usage is TRBV28 and J usage is TRBJ1-1, with D possibly matching TRBD1 (6 bases). Trimming cost V 7 bases and J 5 bases, with 17 bases left between them. Germline CDR1 MDHEN, CDR2 SYDVKM. The CDR3 is 14 amino acids. In DNA form, the CDR3 reads TGTGCCAGCACCTCTTATATACAGGGAACTGAAGCTTTCTTT. Its translation: CASTSYIQGTEAFF.

This chain joins TRBV11-1 and TRBJ2-5; D is uncertain. The end of the DNA is better explained by TRBJ2-7, so the J call may be wrong. This CDR3 has 14 amino acids. Germline loops: CDR1 SGHAT, CDR2 FQDESV (reference sequence). The CDR3 nucleotides are TGTGCCAGCAGCTTCAGAGGCCCCAACTACGAGCAGTACTTC. Amino acids: CASSFRGPNYEQYF.

V and J are TRBV27 and TRBJ2-2; TRBD1 is a possible D gene (6 bases). The CDR3 has 19 residues. V lost 0 bases and J 3 bases, leaving 20 bases between the germline ends. The germline CDR1 and CDR2 sequences are MNHEY and SMNVEV (reference sequence). The CDR3 loop is CASSLSLRRGTRDTGELFF. The CDR3, as DNA: TGTGCCAGCAGTTTATCCCTCCGTCGTGGGACAAGGGACACCGGGGAGCTGTTTTTT.

The chain couples TRBV7-2 to TRBJ1-1; 10 nucleotides line up with TRBD1. This CDR3 has 15 amino acids. V lost 3 bases to trimming and J lost 3 bases; unmatched junction nucleotides: 4. CDR1 and CDR2 from the germline V gene are SGHTA and FQGNSA. CDR3 sequence (DNA): TGTGCCAGCAGCTTTCTCGGGACAGGGGACACTGAAGCTTTCTTT. Encoded protein: CASSFLGTGDTEAFF. The complete variable domain, with remaining parts taken from reference TRBV7-2 and TRBJ1-1, reads GAGVSQSPSNKVTEKGKDVELRCDPISGHTALYWYRQSLGQGLEFLIYFQGNSAPDKSGLPSDRFSAERTGGSVSTLTIQRTQQEDSAVYLCASSFLGTGDTEAFFGQGTRLTVV.

This clone was seen just once. V and J are TRBV28 and TRBJ1-5, with D tentatively TRBD1 (6 bases). Per germline, CDR1 MDHEN and CDR2 SYDVKM. The CDR3 length is 15 residues. Trimming pared 5 bases from V and 6 bases from J, leaving 17 bases between. For the CDR3, the DNA is TGTGCCAGCAGTCCATCAGGGGCTGGGGGTCAGCCCCAGCATTTT. Protein product: CASSPSGAGGQPQHF. Full variable domain (outside the CDR3, taken from reference TRBV28 and TRBJ1-5): DVKVTQSSRYLVKRTGEKVFLECVQDMDHENMFWYRQDPGLGLRLIYFSYDVKMKEKGDIPEGYSVSREKKERFSLILESASTNQTSMYLCASSPSGAGGQPQHFGDGTRLSIL.

This clone has just one count. V usage is TRBV7-2 and J usage is TRBJ2-3; a weak D match, TRBD1 (5 bases). Deletions cut 3 bases from V and 0 bases from J, with 10 bases between. The CDR3 loop spans 15 amino acids. Germline CDR1 SGHTA, CDR2 FQGNSA. The CDR3 spells CASSFQGSSTDTQYF. Here the CDR3 DNA reads TGTGCCAGCAGCTTCCAGGGTTCTAGCACAGATACGCAGTATTTT.

The CDR3 protein is CASSYSSGRYEQYF. As DNA, the CDR3 is TGTGCCAGCAGTTACTCTAGCGGGAGATACGAGCAGTACTTC. The chain carries TRBV6-6 and TRBJ2-7, with 9 nucleotides matching TRBD2. Germline assignment: CDR1 MNHNY and CDR2 SVGAGI (reference sequence). V shed 0 bases, J shed 4 bases, and the junction held 1 base outside the gene matches. This CDR3 spans 14 amino acids.

V is TRBV5-1 and J is TRBJ2-2; 7 bases map to TRBD1. From germline, CDR1 is SGHRS and CDR2 YFSETQ. The CDR3 spans 14 residues. The V and J ends lost 5 bases and 6 bases, in that order; junction bases with no gene match: 7. CDR3: CASRGTVPSGELFF. The CDR3 DNA sequence: TGCGCCAGCAGGGGGACAGTTCCCTCCGGGGAGCTGTTTTTT.

This rearrangement joins TRBV5-4 to TRBJ2-1; D gene ambiguous. The CDR3 contains 11 residues. Trimming removed 2 bases from V and 7 bases from J, with 4 bases in between. Germline CDR1 reads SGHNT; CDR2 reads YYREEE (reference sequence). The CDR3 DNA reads TGTGCCAGCAGCTTCGTGAATGAGCAGTTCTTC. Residues: CASSFVNEQFF.

This clone was seen more than once but under ten times. V and J are TRBV25-1 and TRBJ2-1; perhaps TRBD2 as D (7 bases). This CDR3 comprises 14 residues. Germline V CDR1 and CDR2: MGHDK, SYGVNS. V lost 4 bases and J lost 5, with 12 bases in between. The CDR3 region has the DNA TGTGCCAGCAGTGGTGGGAGGGGGAACAATGAGCAGTTCTTC. This translates into CASSGGRGNNEQFF. Full variable domain (missing parts from reference TRBV25-1 and TRBJ2-1): EADIYQTPRYLVIGTGKKITLECSQTMGHDKMYWYQQDPGMELHLIHYSYGVNSTEKGDLSSESTVSRIRTEHFPLTLESARPSHTSQYLCASSGGRGNNEQFFGPGTRLTVL.

The J gene is TRBJ2-7, the V gene TRBV7-2; D is possibly TRBD1 (6 bases). Germline-derived CDR1 and CDR2 are SGHTA and FQGNSA. The CDR3 totals 15 residues. Trimming removed 5 bases at V and 3 bases at J, with 17 bases between. Here the CDR3 reads CASSGRGQNRYEQYF. DNA for the CDR3: TGTGCCAGCAGCGGTCGAGGACAGAACCGCTACGAGCAGTACTTC.